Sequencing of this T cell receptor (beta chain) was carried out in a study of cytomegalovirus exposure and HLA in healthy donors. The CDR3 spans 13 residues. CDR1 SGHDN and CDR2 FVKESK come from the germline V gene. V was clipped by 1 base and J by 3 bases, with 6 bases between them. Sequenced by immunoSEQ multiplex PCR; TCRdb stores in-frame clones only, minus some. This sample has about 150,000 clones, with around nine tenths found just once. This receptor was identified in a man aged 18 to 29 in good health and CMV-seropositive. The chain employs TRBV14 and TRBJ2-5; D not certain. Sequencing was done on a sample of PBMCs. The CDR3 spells CASSQVPEETQYF. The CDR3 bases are TGTGCCAGCAGCCAAGTCCCCGAAGAGACCCAGTACTTC.